Below, 17 T cell receptor beta chains from the same sample are listed, as sequenced in a study of T cell responses to AZD1222 COVID-19 vaccine. TCRdb keeps only in-frame clones here, not all; method: immunoSEQ multiplex PCR. The table lists 90,000 to 130,000 clones, 70% to 90% of them singletons. The specimen comprised peripheral blood, sampled on day 0 of AZD1222 vaccination. These receptors all come from an adult in good health.

The chain links TRBV12-3 or TRBV12-4 to TRBJ1-2; 10 bases map to TRBD1. The CDR3 runs 13 residues. After removal of 3 bases from V and 10 bases from J, the junction contained 5 bases not matched to a gene. The CDR3 loop reads CASSFSGQGDYTF. The CDR3 DNA reads as TGTGCCAGCAGTTTCAGCGGACAGGGGGACTACACCTTC.

This clone was observed a handful of times. The chain links TRBV3-1 (or the pseudogene TRBV3-2) to TRBJ1-1, with D tentatively TRBD1 (5 bases). The CDR3 length is 15 residues. Germline values: CDR1 LGHDT, CDR2 YNNKEL (reference sequence). The V gene lost 3 bases and the J gene lost 3 bases, with 14 bases spanning the gap. The CDR3 bases are TGTGCCAGCAGCCACCAACAGACCAGGGACACTGAAGCTTTCTTT. Translation: CASSHQQTRDTEAFF.

V usage is TRBV28 and J usage is TRBJ1-1; D gene ambiguous. Trimming shortened V by 3 bases and J by 0 bases, and 14 bases separated the two germline ends. The CDR3 totals 16 residues. CDR1 is MDHEN and CDR2 is SYDVKM in the germline V gene. The CDR3 DNA sequence: TGTGCCAGCAGTTTGGCCCCTATGGTAATGAACACTGAAGCTTTCTTT. Its protein product is CASSLAPMVMNTEAFF.

The chain is built from TRBV19 and TRBJ1-1; the D is unclear. Germline CDR1 is LNHDA and CDR2 is SQIVND (reference sequence). This CDR3 has 12 amino acids. Between the trimmed V and J ends, which lost 8 bases and 1 base, there was a span of 8 bases. The CDR3, as DNA: TGTGCCAGTGGGCTGTCGAACACTGAAGCTTTCTTT. Protein: CASGLSNTEAFF.

V usage is TRBV7-3 and J usage is TRBJ2-3, with TRBD2 matching 7 bases. The CDR3 spans 15 residues. Germline V CDR1 and CDR2: SGHTA, FQGTGA. J was trimmed by 3 bases and V by 4 bases; bases with no gene match: 7. DNA of the CDR3: TGTGCCAGCAGCTCGCTTTGGGGGGGAACAGATACGCAGTATTTT. Encoded protein: CASSSLWGGTDTQYF.

The gene calls are TRBV6-5 and TRBJ2-1; 9 bases line up with TRBD2. The CDR3 sequence is 16 residues long. Trimming took 4 bases from V and 7 from J; bases not matched to a gene: 11. Germline lookup yields CDR1 MNHEY and CDR2 SVGAGI. This CDR3 is CASSSSLAGGQNEQFF. DNA of the CDR3: TGTGCCAGCAGTTCCTCCCTTGCGGGGGGGCAAAATGAGCAGTTCTTC.

The sample holds a few counts of this clone. The rearrangement joins TRBV7-2 to TRBJ1-3; TRBD1 is a possible D gene (6 bases). The CDR3 is 15 amino acids. Per germline, CDR1 SGHTA and CDR2 FQGNSA. Trimming pared 1 base from V and 3 bases from J, leaving 10 bases between. CDR3 DNA: TGTGCCAGCAGCTTAGTGGGGACAAGTGGAAACACCATATATTTT. Translating it yields CASSLVGTSGNTIYF.

This sequence joins TRBV4-1 and TRBJ2-3; the D gene could be TRBD1 or TRBD2 (5 bases each). Trimming shortened V by 6 bases and J by 2 bases, and 12 bases separated the two germline ends. The CDR3 is 14 residues long. CDR1 is MGHRA, CDR2 YSYEKL, per germline. CDR3 sequence (DNA): TGCGCCAGCAGGAGGGGTGGATACACAGATACGCAGTATTTT. Translation: CASRRGGYTDTQYF.

This chain uses TRBV9 with TRBJ2-7; 7 nucleotides line up with TRBD1. Germline assignment: CDR1 SGDLS and CDR2 YYNGEE. The V gene end was trimmed by 4 bases and the J gene end by 6 bases; junction bases not matched to a gene: 4. CDR3 length equals 12 residues. The CDR3 here is CASSSTGAEQYF. The CDR3 DNA is TGTGCCAGCAGCTCTACAGGGGCCGAGCAGTACTTC.

The CDR3 DNA follows: TGTGCCAGCAGAACTGGGACAGTTAGCAATCAGCCCCAGCATTTT. Protein sequence: CASRTGTVSNQPQHF. The rearrangement joins TRBV5-5 to TRBJ1-5; 7 bases map to TRBD1. V lost 5 bases and J lost 0; bases outside the gene matches: 5. The CDR3 length is 15 residues. Germline values: CDR1 SGHKS, CDR2 YYEKEE (reference sequence).

Turning to this clone: A read error is possible here, since a much larger clone lies one base away. The chain has TRBV13 and TRBJ1-3, with unresolved D. Trimming shortened V by 4 bases and J by 2 bases, and 0 bases separated the two germline ends. Germline V gene data show CDR1 as PRHDT and CDR2 as FYEKMQ (reference sequence). CDR3 length equals 11 residues. The chain's CDR3 is CASSSGNTIYF. The CDR3 DNA is TGTGCCAGCAGCTCTGGAAACACCATATATTTT.

This chain links TRBV2 with TRBJ1-1; perhaps TRBD1 as D (6 bases). Germline assignment: CDR1 SNHLY and CDR2 FYNNEI. This CDR3 comprises 14 residues. V dropped 4 bases and J dropped 6 bases, with 15 bases sitting between them. The CDR3 spells CASSGQVRDAEAFF. The DNA of the CDR3 is TGTGCCAGCAGTGGACAGGTCCGGGACGCTGAAGCTTTCTTT.

The genes are TRBV28 and TRBJ1-5; D possibly corresponds to TRBD1 (6 bases). V was trimmed by 5 bases and J by 1 base, leaving 21 bases between them. Germline V CDR1 and CDR2: MDHEN, SYDVKM. The CDR3 has 18 residues. Written as DNA, the CDR3 is TGTGCCAGCAGTCTCAGCGTATCTCGGGGGGGCAGCAATCAGCCCCAGCATTTT. Protein sequence: CASSLSVSRGGSNQPQHF.

V gene TRBV6-6 combines with J gene TRBJ2-3; the D gene is possibly TRBD2 (5 bases). This CDR3 is built from 15 residues. With 5 bases removed from V and 1 base from J, the gap between germline ends came to 13 bases. Germline V lookup: CDR1 MNHNY, CDR2 SVGAGI (reference sequence). CDR3 DNA: TGTGCCAGCAGTAACGACTACTCTCGCACAGATACGCAGTATTTT. The encoded protein is CASSNDYSRTDTQYF.

This clone was seen a single time. The chain couples TRBV18 to TRBJ2-3; 9 nucleotides match TRBD1. Germline V CDR1 and CDR2: KGHSH, LQKENI. The CDR3 covers 16 residues. The junction had 7 bases not matched to a gene; V was cut back by 3 bases and J by 3 bases. The CDR3 nucleotides are TGTGCCAGCTCACCGATCGGGGACAGGGATACAGATACGCAGTATTTT. Its protein is CASSPIGDRDTDTQYF.

The chain employs TRBV6-5 and TRBJ1-6; maybe TRBD1 (6 bases). The germline V and J ends were trimmed by 2 bases and 3 bases, with 8 bases remaining between them. CDR3 length: 15 residues. Germline V gives CDR1 MNHEY, CDR2 SVGAGI. The CDR3: CASSYGTNYNSPLHF. In DNA form, the CDR3 reads TGTGCCAGCAGTTACGGGACAAACTATAATTCACCCCTCCACTTT.

CDR3 nucleotides: TGTGCCAGCAGGCCGGGACAGGGACCCTACAATGAGCAGTTCTTC. As protein: CASRPGQGPYNEQFF. V and J are TRBV9 and TRBJ2-1; 9 nucleotides agree with TRBD1. The CDR3 consists of 15 residues. Germline loops: CDR1 SGDLS, CDR2 YYNGEE. With V trimmed by 5 bases and J by 2 bases, 5 bases remained unmatched.